This T cell receptor (beta chain) derives from a study of radiotherapy plus CTLA-4 blockade in lung cancer. Overall study: Of all patients, about 17% responded objectively and approximately 31% showed disease control. The study, taken as a whole, reports: TCR clones from tumors expanded in blood after radiotherapy plus ipilimumab. Together with interferon-beta, which increased in serum after radiation, early dynamic changes in blood T cell clones were reportedly the best predictors of response.

V was shortened by 0 bases and J by 3 bases, with 11 bases between the two germline ends. Per germline, CDR1 LNHNV and CDR2 YYDKDF (reference sequence). The CDR3 has 15 amino acids. Those with chemo-refractory metastatic non-small-cell lung cancer were treated with focal radiation combined with CTLA-4 blockade using ipilimumab. Some clones are missing from TCRdb's copy, which holds only in-frame ones; the method was immunoSEQ multiplex PCR. In the table there are roughly 35,000 clones, around 70% of which are singletons. Details on this clone: As yet, its antigen is unknown.

The receptor's source is a human donor with non-small cell lung cancer that progressed on radiotherapy plus ipilimumab. The specimen was peripheral blood, collected from a patient treated with radiotherapy plus ipilimumab. The chain combines TRBV15 with TRBJ1-1; weak D call: TRBD1 (5 bases). As DNA, the CDR3 is TGTGCCACCAGCAGAGATCGTGGCAGGGACACTGAAGCTTTCTTT. Its protein is CATSRDRGRDTEAFF.